The 20 T cell receptor beta chains below come from one sample, sequenced in a study of OX40 agonist ivuxolimab in advanced cancers. The table came from immunoSEQ multiplex PCR; TCRdb's copy has only in-frame clones and leaves some out. Found here are approximately 61,000 clones, roughly 80% of them singletons; the top ten hold 1.5% to 2.5%. The sequencing used CD4+ or CD8+ T cells sorted from blood, collected in a trial of the OX40 agonist ivuxolimab. Receptor source: an adult with an advanced solid tumor such as melanoma, head and neck, liver or kidney cancer.

The V call is TRBV18, the J call TRBJ2-3, with D uncertain. The CDR3 length is 15 residues. Germline CDR1 KGHSH, CDR2 LQKENI. Trimming took 0 bases from V and 4 from J, leaving 11 bases between them. CDR3 in amino acids: CASSPPGLGADTQYF. The CDR3, as DNA: TGTGCCAGCTCACCACCGGGTTTAGGAGCAGATACGCAGTATTTT.

The chain recombines TRBV7-3 with TRBJ2-1; D remains unclear. V was clipped by 3 bases and J by 6 bases, with 9 bases between them. Germline V gene data show CDR1 as SGHTA and CDR2 as FQGTGA. This CDR3 has 13 residues. Here the CDR3 DNA reads TGTGCCAGCAGCTTGGCAGTCGGCAATGAGCAGTTCTTC. Amino acid sequence: CASSLAVGNEQFF.

The J gene is TRBJ2-7, the V gene TRBV5-4, with 13 positions matching TRBD2. Losses at the gene ends were 4 bases for V and 7 bases for J; bases not matched to a gene: 8. The CDR3 has 15 amino acids. The germline V gene encodes CDR1 SGHNT and CDR2 YYREEE (reference sequence). DNA for the CDR3: TGTGCCAGCAGCCCGGGGACTAGCGGGATAAGGGAGCAGTACGTC. It yields the protein CASSPGTSGIREQYV.

The V and J genes are TRBV15 and TRBJ2-6, with D perhaps assigned TRBD1 or TRBD2 (6 bases each). Germline-derived CDR1 and CDR2 are LNHNV and YYDKDF (reference sequence). The CDR3 is made up of 18 amino acids. Trimming left V 3 bases short and J 4 bases short, with 19 bases between. The CDR3 nucleotides are TGTGCCACCAGCAGTGGGGCGTGGGGGGCGCACGGGGCCAACGTCCTGACTTTC. Its protein is CATSSGAWGAHGANVLTF.

V is TRBV9 and J is TRBJ2-7, with D perhaps TRBD1 or TRBD2 (5 bases each). Trimming pared 2 bases from V and 7 bases from J, leaving 22 bases between. The CDR3 is made up of 16 amino acids. Germline V gives CDR1 SGDLS, CDR2 YYNGEE. CDR3 protein: CASSVHPGTDTWEQYF. The CDR3 region has the DNA TGTGCCAGCAGCGTCCATCCCGGGACCGACACCTGGGAGCAGTACTTC.

The chain carries TRBV5-6 and TRBJ2-3; D tentatively fits TRBD1 or TRBD2 (5 bases each). Germline CDR1 is SGHDT and CDR2 is YYEEEE. V was cut by 0 bases and J by 0 bases, with 11 bases left in between. There are 16 residues in the CDR3. The DNA for the CDR3 is TGTGCCAGCAGCTTGGGGGGACCCCTAAGCACAGATACGCAGTATTTT. Its translation: CASSLGGPLSTDTQYF.

The CDR3 protein is CASSIGEGTEAFF. DNA for the CDR3: TGTGCCAGTAGTATAGGAGAGGGGACTGAAGCTTTCTTT. The V call is TRBV19, the J call TRBJ1-1; D possibly corresponds to TRBD1 (5 bases). The V and J ends lost 1 base and 5 bases respectively, with 8 bases between them. Germline-derived CDR1 and CDR2 are LNHDA and SQIVND (reference sequence). CDR3 length: 13 amino acids.

The rearrangement joins TRBV7-8 to TRBJ2-2; 9 positions match TRBD1. V lost 5 bases, J lost 7 bases, and 17 bases stayed unmatched. The CDR3 runs to 18 residues. Germline V CDR1 and CDR2: SGHVS, FQNEAQ. CDR3 nucleotides: TGTGCCAGCAGCGTATTCTCCCCCGGGACAGGGAGTGGCGGGGAGCTGTTTTTT. This translates into CASSVFSPGTGSGGELFF.

This clone appeared a few times. This chain links TRBV28 with TRBJ2-2, with D maybe TRBD1 (5 bases). In germline, CDR1 is MDHEN, CDR2 SYDVKM. The CDR3 loop spans 13 amino acids. The germline V and J ends were trimmed by 5 bases and 7 bases, with 11 bases remaining between them. CDR3 sequence: CASSAGYVGELFF. The CDR3 DNA reads as TGTGCCAGCAGTGCAGGGTACGTCGGGGAGCTGTTTTTT. The full variable domain, rest sourced from reference TRBV28 and TRBJ2-2, is DVKVTQSSRYLVKRTGEKVFLECVQDMDHENMFWYRQDPGLGLRLIYFSYDVKMKEKGDIPEGYSVSREKKERFSLILESASTNQTSMYLCASSAGYVGELFFGEGSRLTVL.

This clone has a handful of counts. The chain couples TRBV19 to TRBJ2-3; the match to TRBD2 covers 10 bases. The germline CDR1 and CDR2 sequences are LNHDA and SQIVND (reference sequence). The junction had 5 bases not matched to a gene; V was cut back by 2 bases and J by 3 bases. The CDR3 has 16 amino acids. The CDR3 here is CASSIRLAGGTDTQYF. The CDR3 DNA reads TGTGCCAGTAGTATACGACTAGCGGGTGGGACAGATACGCAGTATTTT.

The chain has TRBV4-3 and TRBJ2-7; D is perhaps TRBD2 (6 bases). Germline CDR1 LGHNA, CDR2 YSLEER. The CDR3 length is 15 residues. Trimming removed 4 bases from V and 2 bases from J, with 15 bases in between. CDR3 region: CASSRYSGSPYEQYF. Written as DNA, the CDR3 is TGCGCCAGCAGCCGCTATTCCGGGAGCCCCTACGAGCAGTACTTC.

The sample holds many counts of this clone. The chain carries TRBV5-1 and TRBJ1-1; the D is unclear. The CDR3 sequence is 13 residues long. Trimming shortened V by 6 bases and J by 8 bases, and 17 bases separated the two germline ends. Looked up from germline, CDR1 is SGHRS and CDR2 is YFSETQ. The CDR3 DNA reads as TGCGCCAGCACCCTTATTCCTGCGGGGGAAGCTTTCTTT. Encoded protein: CASTLIPAGEAFF.

The chain joins TRBV14 to TRBJ1-5; perhaps TRBD1 as D (5 bases). Germline V gene sequence: CDR1 SGHDN, CDR2 FVKESK. Trimming pared 1 base from V and 6 bases from J, leaving 13 bases between. The CDR3 sequence is 15 residues long. The CDR3 protein is CASSQARGGSQPQHF. The CDR3 DNA sequence: TGTGCCAGCAGCCAAGCGAGGGGCGGGAGTCAGCCCCAGCATTTT.

CDR3 protein: CASSLSGSFYEQYF. CDR3 DNA sequence: TGCGCCAGCAGCTTAAGCGGGAGCTTCTACGAGCAGTACTTC. This chain connects TRBV5-1 to TRBJ2-5, with 8 positions matching TRBD2. Judging by the DNA end, TRBJ2-7 fits better; the J call may be wrong. The CDR3 totals 14 residues. CDR1 is SGHRS and CDR2 is YFSETQ in the germline V gene.

The table lists this clone with a count of one. The rearrangement uses TRBV7-3 and TRBJ2-5, with D maybe TRBD1 (5 bases). The germline gives CDR1 SGHTA, CDR2 FQGTGA. Trimming removed 5 bases from V and 2 bases from J, with 9 bases in between. This CDR3 comprises 13 residues. CDR3 loop: CASSPGPQETQYF. The DNA for the CDR3 is TGTGCCAGCAGCCCAGGGCCGCAAGAGACCCAGTACTTC.

V usage is TRBV5-4 and J usage is TRBJ1-1; D call uncertain. This CDR3 contains 14 residues. V was clipped by 5 bases and J by 2 bases, with 13 bases between them. The V gene's germline CDR1 is SGHNT and CDR2 YYREEE (reference sequence). The CDR3 protein is CASRSVKPNTEAFF. Here the CDR3 DNA reads TGTGCCAGCAGATCGGTGAAACCTAACACTGAAGCTTTCTTT.

V is TRBV9 and J is TRBJ2-1; 8 bases fit TRBD2. The CDR3 runs to 15 residues. The V and J ends lost 0 bases and 9 bases, in that order; junction bases with no gene match: 8. Germline loops: CDR1 SGDLS, CDR2 YYNGEE. This chain's CDR3 is CASSVVGLEAGEQFF. The CDR3 DNA sequence: TGTGCCAGCAGCGTAGTGGGACTAGAGGCGGGTGAGCAGTTCTTC. The whole variable domain, filled in from reference TRBV9 and TRBJ2-1, reads DSGVTQTPKHLITATGQRVTLRCSPRSGDLSVYWYQQSLDQGLQFLIQYYNGEERAKGNILERFSAQQFPDLHSELNLSSLELGDSALYFCASSVVGLEAGEQFFGPGTRLTVL.

The CDR3 here is CASSLGGLTSYEQYV. The DNA for the CDR3 is TGTGCCAGCAGCTTAGGGGGTTTAACCTCCTACGAGCAGTACGTC. The chain couples TRBV7-9 to TRBJ2-7; unclear D gene. From germline, CDR1 is SEHNR and CDR2 FQNEAQ (reference sequence). The CDR3 contains 15 residues. Trimming pared 1 base from V and 0 bases from J, leaving 10 bases between.

A few counts support this clone. This chain links TRBV29-1 with TRBJ2-1, with a possible D match to TRBD2 (6 bases). The CDR3 contains 17 residues. Germline CDR1 is SQVTM and CDR2 is ANQGSEA. The V end was cut by 7 bases, the J end by 0 bases, with 22 bases between. CDR3 protein: CSAGTYSGLSSYNEQFF. CDR3 in DNA: TGCAGCGCAGGTACTTATAGCGGACTTAGCTCCTACAATGAGCAGTTCTTC.

CDR3 in amino acids: CASSFYRGANYGYTF. In DNA form, the CDR3 reads TGTGCCAGCAGTTTTTACAGAGGAGCTAACTATGGCTACACCTTC. The V gene is TRBV27, the J gene TRBJ1-2; D gene ambiguous. Trimming removed 3 bases at V and 0 bases at J, with 11 bases between. The CDR3 runs to 15 residues. The germline gives CDR1 MNHEY, CDR2 SMNVEV (reference sequence).